This TCR beta chain appears in the sequencing data of a study of human T cells and chemical hapten exposure. This clonotype turned up a few times. TCRdb reprocessed the RACE reads via MiXCR and lists one record per CDR3 protein. This table has approximately 400,000 distinct CDR3 sequences, 5.1% appearing once. Documented time point: pre-sensitization, week 0. Regarding treatment: therapeutic diphenylcyclopropenone sensitization with weekly scalp DPC. Germline lookup yields CDR1 LNHDA and CDR2 SQIVND (reference sequence). Trimming pared 1 base from V and 5 bases from J, leaving 12 bases between. The length of the CDR3 is 15 residues.

The material sequenced was whole blood, taken in connection with sensitization to the hapten diphenylcyclopropenone (DPC). The sequence came from a woman in her 50s with alopecia areata. Some clones in this sample may be carry-over from other donors' samples. The rearrangement uses TRBV19 and TRBJ1-5; D remains ambiguous. The CDR3 region has the DNA TGTGCCAGTAGTATAGGTTTCGGCATACATCAGCCCCAGCATTTT. Translating it yields CASSIGFGIHQPQHF.